The 23 T cell receptor beta chains below all came from one sample that was sequenced in a study of OX40 agonist ivuxolimab in advanced cancers. The assay was immunoSEQ multiplex PCR, and TCRdb's table has in-frame clones only and misses some. The table has fewer than 90,000 clones, 87% seen once. This specimen was CD4+ or CD8+ T cells sorted from blood, taken in a trial of the OX40 agonist ivuxolimab. These receptors came from an adult with an advanced solid tumor such as melanoma, head and neck, liver or kidney cancer.

The gene calls are TRBV19 and TRBJ1-2, with D perhaps matching TRBD1 (6 bases). The V end lost 6 bases, the J end lost 0 bases, and 20 bases lay between the germline ends. Germline loops: CDR1 LNHDA, CDR2 SQIVND (reference sequence). The CDR3 runs to 17 residues. The CDR3: CASSPRSRQDTNYGYTF. For the CDR3, the DNA is TGTGCCAGTAGCCCCAGATCCCGACAGGACACTAACTATGGCTACACCTTC.

The V call is TRBV28, the J call TRBJ1-2, with D possibly matching TRBD1 (6 bases). Trimming left V 5 bases short and J 4 bases short, with 17 bases between. The CDR3 contains 15 residues. Germline V CDR1 and CDR2: MDHEN, SYDVKM. CDR3 DNA: TGTGCCAGCAGTCGCTTGGGGGGCCCCATCTATGGCTACACCTTC. This gives the protein CASSRLGGPIYGYTF.

V usage is TRBV6-6 and J usage is TRBJ1-2; TRBD1 matches 7 bases. With 6 bases clipped from V and 7 bases from J, the junction kept 11 bases outside the gene matches. This CDR3 has 14 amino acids. Germline CDR1 reads MNHNY; CDR2 reads SVGAGI (reference sequence). The CDR3, as DNA: TGTGCCAGCAGCCAGGGACAGAAAAGTCTTGGCTACACCTTC. This gives the protein CASSQGQKSLGYTF.

The V and J genes are TRBV28 and TRBJ1-1; 9 bases are a match to TRBD1. This CDR3 region has 14 residues. Germline CDR1 and CDR2: MDHEN and SYDVKM. V lost 6 bases, J lost 5 bases, and 7 bases stayed unmatched. CDR3 in amino acids: CASRTGQGGTEAFF. DNA for the CDR3: TGTGCCAGCAGAACGGGACAGGGTGGGACTGAAGCTTTCTTT.

This chain uses TRBV5-1 with TRBJ2-7; 15 bases align to TRBD2. The length of the CDR3 is 16 residues. The germline CDR1 and CDR2 sequences are SGHRS and YFSETQ. V gave up 4 bases and J gave up 6 bases; unmatched junction bases: 8. The CDR3 region has the DNA TGCGCCAGCAGCATCGGACTAGCGGGAGGGCCGGTCGAGCAGTACTTC. Protein sequence: CASSIGLAGGPVEQYF.

The gene calls are TRBV7-2 and TRBJ2-1; 11 nucleotides line up with TRBD2. V was pared by 5 bases and J by 2 bases, with 14 bases of the junction left unmatched. This CDR3 is built from 19 residues. Germline V CDR1 and CDR2: SGHTA, FQGNSA. The CDR3 DNA reads as TGTGCCAGCAGCCCCCTTGGGACTAGCGGCTACCTCACCTACAATGAGCAGTTCTTC. Protein sequence: CASSPLGTSGYLTYNEQFF.

The table lists this clone with a few counts. The rearrangement links TRBV21-1 to TRBJ2-1; the table's D call, TRBD2, was not checked against the DNA. TRBV21-1 is recorded as a pseudogene. The CDR3 has 18 amino acids. Written as DNA, the CDR3 is TGTGCCAGCAGCAAAATTGTGGGACTAGCGGGAGCAACTAATGAGCAGTTCTTC. Its protein product is CASSKIVGLAGATNEQFF.

The V gene is TRBV7-8, the J gene TRBJ1-1, with no clear D. CDR3 length equals 15 residues. Per germline, CDR1 SGHVS and CDR2 FQNEAQ. V was clipped by 5 bases and J by 1 base, with 14 bases between them. The CDR3 reads CASSPKRDENTEAFF. CDR3 in DNA: TGTGCCAGCAGCCCAAAAAGGGATGAGAACACTGAAGCTTTCTTT.

This clone turned up a few times. The J gene is TRBJ1-1, the V gene TRBV7-9; perhaps TRBD1 as D (6 bases). The CDR3 spans 13 residues. Germline CDR1 and CDR2: SEHNR and FQNEAQ (reference sequence). The germline V and J ends were trimmed by 4 bases and 10 bases, with 16 bases remaining between them. The DNA of the CDR3 is TGTGCCAGCAGCTCAACAATTCAGGGGCGAGCTTTCTTT. Amino acid sequence: CASSSTIQGRAFF.

V gene TRBV5-1 combines with J gene TRBJ2-1; TRBD2 matches at 9 bases. Per the germline V gene, CDR1 is SGHRS and CDR2 is YFSETQ. This CDR3 comprises 15 residues. Unmatched junction bases numbered 2, after V lost 0 bases and J lost 4 bases. The CDR3 protein is CASSLASGEYNEQFF. The CDR3 coding sequence is TGCGCCAGCAGCTTGGCTAGCGGGGAATACAATGAGCAGTTCTTC.

The chain recombines TRBV7-9 with TRBJ2-7; no firm D call. The length of the CDR3 is 13 residues. The germline V gene has CDR1 SEHNR and CDR2 FQNEAQ (reference sequence). Trimming took 5 bases from V and 3 from J, leaving 11 bases between them. The CDR3 protein is CASSLDQLYEQYF. The CDR3 DNA is TGTGCCAGCAGCCTGGACCAGCTCTACGAGCAGTACTTC.

This clone has a single count. The genes are TRBV7-7 and TRBJ2-2; possible D gene TRBD2, 6 bases. V was pared by 5 bases and J by 5 bases, with 12 bases between. The CDR3 has 14 amino acids. Germline V lookup: CDR1 SSHAT, CDR2 FNYEAQ (reference sequence). The DNA of the CDR3 is TGTGCCAGCAGCCTAACAGGAGGGACCGGGGAGCTGTTTTTT. Protein sequence: CASSLTGGTGELFF.

The CDR3, as DNA: TGTGCTAGTGGTTTGGTGGGCCTAGCGGGTTCCTACAATGAGCAGTTCTTC. Translated: CASGLVGLAGSYNEQFF. The chain links TRBV12-5 to TRBJ2-1; 8 nucleotides agree with TRBD2. CDR3 size: 17 residues. Germline CDR1 LGHNT, CDR2 FRNRAP. V shed 0 bases and J 1 base; nucleotides not matched to a gene: 5.

This rearrangement joins TRBV7-2 to TRBJ2-5; D not certain. Germline V CDR1 and CDR2: SGHTA, FQGNSA. The V end lost 2 bases, the J end lost 4 bases, and 5 bases lay between the germline ends. CDR3 size: 12 residues. CDR3 nucleotide sequence: TGTGCCAGCAGCTTATACACAGAGACCCAGTACTTC. Its protein product is CASSLYTETQYF.

The V and J genes are TRBV7-2 and TRBJ2-5, with 13 bases identical to TRBD2. Germline V lookup: CDR1 SGHTA, CDR2 FQGNSA. Unmatched junction bases numbered 3, after V lost 5 bases and J lost 3 bases. This CDR3 comprises 15 residues. CDR3 DNA: TGTGCCAGCAGCATGGGACTAGCGGGAAAAGAGACCCAGTACTTC. Its protein is CASSMGLAGKETQYF.

V is TRBV28 and J is TRBJ2-7; D gene unclear. V dropped 1 base and J dropped 12 bases, with 13 bases sitting between them. The CDR3 consists of 12 residues. CDR1 is MDHEN, CDR2 SYDVKM, per germline. The CDR3 region has the DNA TGTGCCAGCAGTTTATATGGCCTCCCCGCGTACTTC. It codes for CASSLYGLPAYF. Based on the CDR3 plus reference TRBV28 and TRBJ2-7, the full variable domain is DVKVTQSSRYLVKRTGEKVFLECVQDMDHENMFWYRQDPGLGLRLIYFSYDVKMKEKGDIPEGYSVSREKKERFSLILESASTNQTSMYLCASSLYGLPAYFGPGTRLTVT.

The chain has TRBV28 and TRBJ2-7, with a tentative D call TRBD1 (5 bases). V lost 6 bases and J 9 bases, leaving 21 bases between the germline ends. The CDR3 has 14 amino acids. In germline, CDR1 is MDHEN, CDR2 SYDVKM. CDR3 sequence: CASSDTHDSTGQYF. In DNA form, the CDR3 reads TGTGCCAGCAGCGATACCCACGACAGTACGGGGCAGTACTTC.

The V and J genes are TRBV18 and TRBJ1-5; a weak D match, TRBD1 (5 bases). Per the germline V gene, CDR1 is KGHSH and CDR2 is LQKENI. Trimming pared 2 bases from V and 5 bases from J, leaving 16 bases between. The length of the CDR3 is 16 residues. The CDR3 DNA reads as TGTGCCAGCTCACCAACCGTACAGGCTAGGGATCAGCCCCAGCATTTT. Its translation: CASSPTVQARDQPQHF.

The V gene is TRBV20-1, the J gene TRBJ1-4; no reliable D call. CDR3 size: 11 residues. Germline V lookup: CDR1 DFQATT, CDR2 SNEGSKA (reference sequence). V was pared by 3 bases and J by 15 bases, with 14 bases between. The CDR3 spells CSARTNSLVFF. The CDR3 DNA reads as TGCAGTGCTAGGACAAACTCGTTGGTGTTTTTT.

This clone has just one count. This chain joins TRBV10-2 and TRBJ1-1; D not resolved. V gave up 7 bases and J gave up 2 bases, with 11 bases separating them. The V gene's germline CDR1 is WSHSY and CDR2 SAAADI. The CDR3 is 13 residues long. CDR3 in amino acids: CASKGTINTEAFF. CDR3 nucleotides: TGCGCCAGCAAAGGCACTATCAACACTGAAGCTTTCTTT.

This chain connects TRBV13 to TRBJ2-1; TRBD2 agrees at 8 bases. With V trimmed by 7 bases and J by 6 bases, 23 bases remained unmatched. The CDR3 extends over 19 amino acids. Germline CDR1 and CDR2: PRHDT and FYEKMQ (reference sequence). The CDR3 sequence: CASNSEGWASGSSLNEQFF. The CDR3 nucleotides read TGTGCCAGCAACTCCGAAGGCTGGGCCAGCGGGAGTTCTCTCAATGAGCAGTTCTTC.

The chain is built from TRBV10-2 and TRBJ2-1; 15 bases match TRBD2. CDR1 is WSHSY, CDR2 SAAADI, per germline. V trimming: 6 bases; J trimming: 4 bases; junction bases outside the gene matches: 4. This CDR3 has 16 residues. The CDR3 DNA follows: TGCGCCAGCAGACCCGGACTAGCGGGAGGGTACAATGAGCAGTTCTTC. Protein product: CASRPGLAGGYNEQFF.

In its sample, this clone was seen once. The J gene is TRBJ2-7, the V gene TRBV7-8; D remains ambiguous. The V gene's germline CDR1 is SGHVS and CDR2 FQNEAQ. The CDR3 extends over 12 amino acids. Trimming stripped 5 bases from V and 7 bases from J, with 12 bases between. In DNA form, the CDR3 reads TGTGCCAGCAGCACGCCCCCCAGAGAGCAGTACTTC. Translating gives CASSTPPREQYF.